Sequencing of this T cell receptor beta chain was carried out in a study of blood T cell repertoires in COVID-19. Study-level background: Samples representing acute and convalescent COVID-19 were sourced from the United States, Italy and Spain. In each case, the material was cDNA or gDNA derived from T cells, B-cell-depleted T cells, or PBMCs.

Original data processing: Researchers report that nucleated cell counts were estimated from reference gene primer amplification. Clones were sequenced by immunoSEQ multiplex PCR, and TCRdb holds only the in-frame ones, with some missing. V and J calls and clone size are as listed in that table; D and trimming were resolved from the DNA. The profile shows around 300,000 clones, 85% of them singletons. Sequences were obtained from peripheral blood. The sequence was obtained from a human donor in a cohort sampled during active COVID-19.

In nucleotides, the CDR3 is TGTGCCAGCAACCGGGGTGAGCAGTTCTTC. Its translation is CASNRGEQFF. This chain uses TRBV7-2 with TRBJ2-1; D perhaps matches TRBD2 (5 bases). V was pared by 7 bases and J by 9 bases, with 7 bases between. The CDR3 is made up of 10 amino acids. The germline V gene has CDR1 SGHTA and CDR2 FQGNSA.